A selection of T cell receptor beta chains follows, all from one sample in a study of identical twins. TCRdb called the 5' RACE reads again in MiXCR, with one record for every CDR3 protein. The data hold 1.5 million or so distinct CDR3 sequences, with 32% observed a single time. Sequenced input: cord blood. The origin of the receptors is a newborn girl in good health. CDR3s include the opening cysteine and the closing phenylalanine or tryptophan. The order of the fields is V gene, clone size, CDR3 length, D gene, J gene, CDR3 protein, CDR3 DNA. The D gene is left open where the match is weak. Where a row states a size, it is once, few, many or the class of an expanded clone; other rows omit it.

>TRBV3-1|few|14|NA|TRBJ1-5
CASSQGWSGQVQHF
TGTGCCAGCAGCCAAGGATGGTCTGGGCAGGTTCAGCATTTT
>TRBV7-9|few|16|NA|TRBJ2-1
CASSLVPRGRYNEQFF
TGTGCCAGCAGCTTAGTCCCCCGGGGTAGATACAATGAGCAGTTCTTC
>TRBV6-5|NA|15|TRBD2|TRBJ2-1
CASSYSREGRNEQFF
TGTGCCAGCAGTTACTCACGGGAGGGCCGCAATGAGCAGTTCTTC
>TRBV7-2|NA|15|NA|TRBJ2-7
CASSPTPSSHNEQYF
TGTGCCAGCAGTCCTACTCCTAGCTCGCACAATGAGCAGTACTTC
>TRBV15|few|15|NA|TRBJ1-2
CATSRGFGENYGYTF
TGTGCCACCAGCAGGGGGTTCGGGGAAAACTATGGCTACACCTTC
>TRBV9|NA|16|NA|TRBJ2-5
CASSVEIYGEGYEQYF
TGTGCCAGCAGCGTAGAGATTTATGGGGAAGGCTATGAGCAGTACTTC
>TRBV28|few|14|TRBD2|TRBJ2-1
CASSLLAGVTEQFF
TGTGCCAGCAGTCTACTAGCGGGAGTAACTGAGCAGTTCTTC
>TRBV28|NA|15|NA|TRBJ1-5
CASSLERDSNQPQHF
TGTGCCAGCAGTCTGGAGCGGGATAGCAATCAGCCCCAGCATTTT
>TRBV13|once|14|TRBD1|TRBJ2-7
CASSGDRESHEQYF
TGTGCCAGCAGCGGGGACAGGGAAAGCCACGAGCAGTACTTC
>TRBV7-9|few|15|TRBD2|TRBJ2-1
CASRSLGGAYNEQFF
TGTGCCAGCAGGTCTCTTGGGGGGGCCTACAATGAGCAGTTCTTC
>TRBV4-1|NA|17|TRBD2|TRBJ2-1
CASSQGAGRSSYNEQFF
TGCGCCAGCAGCCAAGGAGCGGGAAGGAGCTCCTACAATGAGCAGTTCTTC
>TRBV29-1|few|13|NA|TRBJ1-4
CSAARNPNEKLFF
TGCAGCGCAGCACGGAACCCTAATGAAAAACTGTTTTTT
>TRBV6-1|few|15|TRBD1|TRBJ2-5
CASSAGTVSGNEQYF
TGTGCCAGCAGTGCCGGGACAGTATCAGGCAATGAGCAGTACTTC
>TRBV12-3/TRBV12-4|few|14|TRBD2|TRBJ2-7
CASSSREAIYEQYF
TGTGCCAGCAGTTCGCGGGAGGCTATATACGAGCAGTACTTC
>TRBV29-1|NA|13|TRBD1|TRBJ1-2
CSVRTGQDYGYTF
TGCAGCGTGCGGACAGGGCAGGACTATGGCTACACCTTC
>TRBV13|many|15|TRBD1|TRBJ2-3
CATHPGQGSTDTQYF
TGTGCCACCCACCCGGGACAGGGATCGACAGATACGCAGTATTTT
>TRBV5-1|NA|17|NA|TRBJ2-5
CASSTDSGPVLEETQYF
TGCGCCAGCAGCACAGATTCCGGACCAGTCCTTGAAGAGACCCAGTACTTC
>TRBV5-1|NA|15|NA|TRBJ2-1
CASSLDDGVYNEQFF
TGCGCCAGCAGCTTGGATGACGGGGTTTACAATGAGCAGTTCTTC
>TRBV11-2|NA|17|TRBD2|TRBJ2-7
CASSLGLERGLRWEQYF
TGTGCCAGCAGCCTGGGTTTGGAGCGGGGTTTGCGGTGGGAGCAGTACTTC
>TRBV5-6|NA|16|NA|TRBJ2-7
CASSLGLALASYEQYF
TGTGCCAGCAGCTTGGGGCTAGCCCTCGCCTCCTACGAGCAGTACTTC
>TRBV18|few|19|TRBD1|TRBJ1-4
CASSLNFPGGRFYDEKLFF
TGTGCCAGCTCACTAAATTTTCCAGGGGGCCGGTTCTACGACGAAAAACTGTTTTTT
>TRBV4-2|NA|16|TRBD1|TRBJ1-2
CASGQDGTGGDYGYTF
TGTGCCAGCGGCCAAGATGGGACAGGGGGCGACTATGGCTACACCTTC
>TRBV28|many|11|NA|TRBJ2-1
CASSFLGEQFF
TGTGCCAGCAGTTTCCTCGGGGAGCAGTTCTTC
>TRBV6-1|few|15|TRBD2|TRBJ2-5
CASSSTSGGIQTQYF
TGTGCCAGCAGCTCGACTAGCGGGGGGATCCAGACCCAGTACTTC
>TRBV12-3/TRBV12-4|NA|14|TRBD1|TRBJ1-2
CASADSWTGVGYTF
TGTGCCAGCGCCGATTCCTGGACAGGGGTTGGCTACACCTTC
>TRBV28|few|13|NA|TRBJ2-3
CASRRRYTDTQYF
TGTGCCAGCAGGCGAAGATATACAGATACGCAGTATTTT
>TRBV2|NA|15|TRBD1|TRBJ2-3
CASIRTGIPTDTQYF
TGTGCCAGCATTAGGACAGGGATACCCACAGATACGCAGTATTTT
>TRBV5-1|many|15|NA|TRBJ2-7
CASSLGQAYSYEQYF
TGCGCCAGCAGCTTGGGGCAGGCCTACTCCTACGAGCAGTACTTC
>TRBV5-1|many|15|TRBD1|TRBJ2-1
CASSPRTGGYNEQFF
TGTGCCAGCAGCCCCCGGACAGGGGGCTACAATGAGCAGTTCTTC
>TRBV29-1|NA|12|NA|TRBJ2-5
CSVNTSPGEQYF
TGCAGCGTTAATACCAGTCCTGGTGAGCAGTACTTC
>TRBV28|few|15|TRBD1|TRBJ1-2
CASSLGTGFIYGYTF
TGTGCCAGCAGTTTAGGGACAGGGTTCATCTATGGCTACACCTTC
>TRBV6-5|NA|14|TRBD2|TRBJ2-7
CASSYQRDSGEQYF
TGTGCCAGCAGTTACCAGCGGGATTCAGGCGAGCAGTACTTC
>TRBV4-2|NA|19|TRBD1|TRBJ2-3
CASSQDPAGQGWGTDTQYF
TGTGCCAGCAGCCAAGATCCGGCGGGACAGGGTTGGGGCACAGATACGCAGTATTTT
>TRBV6-2/TRBV6-3|NA|14|NA|TRBJ1-1
CASTRDRVNTEAFF
TGTGCCAGCACCCGCGACCGGGTGAACACTGAAGCTTTCTTT
>TRBV11-2|NA|14|NA|TRBJ2-2
CASSPGLFTGELFF
TGTGCCAGCAGCCCGGGACTTTTCACCGGGGAGCTGTTTTTT
>TRBV20-1|few|15|NA|TRBJ2-1
CSAEGDFSSYNEQFF
TGCAGTGCTGAGGGGGACTTCTCCTCCTACAATGAGCAGTTCTTC
>TRBV20-1|NA|14|TRBD2|TRBJ2-1
CSASATSGRDEQFF
TGCAGTGCTAGTGCGACTAGCGGCCGAGATGAGCAGTTCTTC
>TRBV5-1|NA|16|TRBD2|TRBJ2-4
CASSLERGGDKNIQYF
TGCGCCAGCAGCTTGGAGCGGGGAGGAGACAAAAACATTCAGTACTTC
>TRBV4-2|few|14|NA|TRBJ2-3
CASSRPPALHTQYF
TGTGCCAGCAGCCGCCCCCCGGCGCTACATACGCAGTATTTT
>TRBV12-3/TRBV12-4|few|12|NA|TRBJ1-5
CASSWMDQPQHF
TGTGCCAGCAGTTGGATGGATCAGCCCCAGCATTTT
>TRBV7-9|many|15|TRBD1|TRBJ2-3
CASSPTGISTDTQYF
TGTGCCAGCAGCCCGACAGGGATTAGCACAGATACGCAGTATTTT
>TRBV20-1|few|13|TRBD1|TRBJ1-2
CSARPGQRYGYTF
TGCAGTGCTAGACCGGGACAGCGCTATGGCTACACCTTC
>TRBV6-5|few|14|NA|TRBJ2-7
CASRYNRGSYEQYF
TGTGCCAGCAGGTACAATAGGGGTTCCTACGAGCAGTACTTC
>TRBV27|NA|14|NA|TRBJ1-5
CASSFTGLAQPQHF
TGTGCCAGCAGTTTTACTGGGCTCGCTCAGCCCCAGCATTTT
>TRBV2|NA|16|TRBD2|TRBJ2-3
CASIDSGRASTDTQYF
TGTGCCAGCATCGATAGCGGGAGGGCCAGTACAGATACGCAGTATTTT
>TRBV29-1|many|12|NA|TRBJ2-3
CSVLRDTDTQYF
TGCAGCGTCCTCAGGGACACAGATACGCAGTATTTT
>TRBV11-2|NA|17|TRBD2|TRBJ2-3
CASSQYLAGPHTDTQYF
TGTGCCAGCAGCCAATACTTAGCGGGACCTCACACAGATACGCAGTATTTT
>TRBV7-9|NA|15|NA|TRBJ1-1
CASSYTGTINTEAFF
TGTGCCAGCAGCTACACCGGGACAATTAACACTGAAGCTTTCTTT
>TRBV6-6|NA|17|TRBD2|TRBJ2-3
CASSYASGRLSTDTRYF
TGTGCCAGCAGTTACGCTAGCGGGAGGCTTAGCACAGATACGCGGTATTTT
>TRBV12-3/TRBV12-4|NA|14|TRBD1|TRBJ1-1
CASRSTGGHTEAFF
TGTGCCAGCAGATCCACAGGGGGGCACACTGAAGCTTTCTTT
>TRBV6-1|NA|17|NA|TRBJ1-5
CASSSAGSIYSNQPQHF
TGTGCCAGCAGTAGCGCCGGAAGCATCTATAGCAATCAGCCCCAGCATTTT
>TRBV29-1|few|14|NA|TRBJ2-5
CSVGLRESGNEQYF
TGCAGCGTTGGGTTACGGGAGTCAGGCAATGAGCAGTACTTC
>TRBV7-9|NA|16|TRBD2|TRBJ2-5
CASSIELAGGPGKQYF
TGTGCCAGCAGCATAGAACTAGCGGGAGGGCCGGGCAAGCAGTACTTC
>TRBV29-1|NA|15|NA|TRBJ2-1
CSVPVGGGLLNEQFF
TGCAGCGTTCCTGTGGGGGGGGGCCTCTTAAATGAGCAGTTCTTC